This T cell receptor beta chain is drawn from a study of T-cell memory formation after mild COVID-19. On the study more broadly: Largely donor-specific TCR clusters were found.

5'RACE with constant-segment primers yielded barcoded, UMI-tagged TCR alpha and TCR beta cDNA libraries. One entry per CDR3 protein results from TCRdb running MiXCR on the 5' RACE reads. The sample includes about 280,000 distinct CDR3 sequences, less than 9.5% of them seen just once. This clonotype came up a few times. Its antigen remains unknown. Whole-study results and caveats: Proof of SARS-CoV-2 specificity was absent for the second-wave clones that crested on day 37. Among clones contracting day 15 to 85, CD4/CD8 was balanced, whereas later expanders leaned CD4+.

Trimming removed 6 bases at V and 7 bases at J, with 13 bases between. Germline CDR1 MNHNS, CDR2 SASEGT. The CDR3 covers 13 residues. Input material: PBMCs or a T cell subset sorted from them (not recorded which). This receptor was identified in a man between 18 and 29 years old who had mild COVID-19 (a few samples of this study predate the infection). Cell type and time point are not known. The chain links TRBV6-1 to TRBJ2-1; the D gene is possibly TRBD2 (7 bases). CDR3 nucleotides: TGTGCCAGCAGGGGGGGGCCGTTGAATGAGCAGTTCTTC. It specifies CASRGGPLNEQFF.